This T cell receptor beta chain was found in a study of T cells in Graves' hyperthyroidism and ophthalmopathy. From RNA transcripts, TCR beta CDR3 regions were amplified. First-round RT-PCR with HTBI primers amplified the TCR CDR3 region. TCRdb used MiXCR to reprocess the multiplex PCR reads, holding one entry per CDR3 protein. Of nearly 600,000 distinct CDR3 sequences listed, 14% are singletons. A Clinical Activity Score of at least 3, a NOSPECS grade of at least 4 and a duration under 3 months were recorded in the ophthalmopathy patients. Broader study findings: Ophthalmopathy was predicted by the model a median of roughly 6.7 months ahead of onset. A 13 V-J signature model discriminated ophthalmopathy versus stable hyperthyroidism.

V was cut by 3 bases and J by 7 bases, with 28 bases left in between. The CDR3 covers 18 residues. Germline loops: CDR1 SQVTM, CDR2 ANQGSEA. This clonotype was counted at least ten times. Its antigen is as yet unknown. The material sequenced was blood. This chain connects TRBV29-1 to TRBJ2-1; D possibly corresponds to TRBD2 (6 bases). The clonotype was recovered from a woman aged 18-30 years with Graves' ophthalmopathy. The CDR3 here is CSVEAQEGGIALGNEQFF. In DNA form, the CDR3 reads TGCAGCGTTGAGGCCCAAGAGGGCGGGATCGCCTTGGGTAATGAGCAGTTCTTC.